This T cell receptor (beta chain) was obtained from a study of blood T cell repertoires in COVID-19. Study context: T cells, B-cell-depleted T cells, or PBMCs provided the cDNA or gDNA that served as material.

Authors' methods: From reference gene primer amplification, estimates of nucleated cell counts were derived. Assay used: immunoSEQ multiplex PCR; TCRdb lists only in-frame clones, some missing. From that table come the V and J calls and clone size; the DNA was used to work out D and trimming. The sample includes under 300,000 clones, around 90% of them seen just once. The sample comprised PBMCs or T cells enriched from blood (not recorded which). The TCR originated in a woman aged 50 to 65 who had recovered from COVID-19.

This chain's CDR3 is CASRPGQGPPNYGYTF. In nucleotides, the CDR3 is TGTGCCAGCAGGCCGGGACAGGGACCTCCTAACTATGGCTACACCTTC. The rearrangement joins TRBV7-9 to TRBJ1-2, with 9 bases fitting TRBD1. The CDR3 is 16 amino acids. CDR1 SEHNR and CDR2 FQNEAQ come from the germline V gene (reference sequence). V lost 6 bases and J lost 0; bases outside the gene matches: 8.